These 12 T cell receptor beta chains share one sample of origin, sequenced in a study of T cell responses to AZD1222 COVID-19 vaccine. TCRdb keeps only in-frame clones here, not all; method: immunoSEQ multiplex PCR. Seen here are 150,000 to 200,000 clones, 87% observed once, and the top ten hold around 2.9%. The sample was peripheral blood, taken on day 0 of MenACWY control vaccination. The origin of the receptors is an adult in good health.

This clone was observed a single time. J is TRBJ2-1 and V is TRBV19, with TRBD1 as a possible D gene (6 bases). The length of the CDR3 is 15 residues. Trimming took 6 bases from V and 0 from J, leaving 12 bases between them. Germline V lookup: CDR1 LNHDA, CDR2 SQIVND (reference sequence). The CDR3 DNA is TGTGCCAGTAGAGAGGACAGAAGCTCCTACAATGAGCAGTTCTTC. Protein: CASREDRSSYNEQFF.

This chain joins TRBV6-5 and TRBJ1-1; D ambiguous. The length of the CDR3 is 13 residues. In germline, CDR1 is MNHEY, CDR2 SVGAGI. V was cut by 7 bases and J by 0 bases, with 9 bases left in between. The CDR3 here is CASMVQLNTEAFF. CDR3 coding DNA: TGTGCCAGCATGGTTCAACTGAACACTGAAGCTTTCTTT.

This chain links TRBV19 with TRBJ1-2, with 10 positions matching TRBD1. The CDR3 loop spans 16 amino acids. Per germline, CDR1 LNHDA and CDR2 SQIVND (reference sequence). The V and J ends lost 4 bases and 5 bases, in that order; junction bases with no gene match: 10. The CDR3 sequence: CASSKGTGDRRYGYTF. For the CDR3, the DNA is TGTGCCAGTAGTAAAGGGACAGGGGATAGGCGGTATGGCTACACCTTC.

The rearrangement links TRBV6-5 to TRBJ1-4; D not certain. This CDR3 region has 14 residues. Germline CDR1 MNHEY, CDR2 SVGAGI. Between the trimmed V and J ends, which lost 3 bases and 4 bases, there was a span of 9 bases. CDR3 loop: CASSYGGNNEKLFF. CDR3 coding DNA: TGTGCCAGCAGTTATGGTGGAAATAATGAAAAACTGTTTTTT.

The chain recombines TRBV6-2 or TRBV6-3 with TRBJ2-4, with D possibly called TRBD1 or TRBD2 (5 bases each). Germline V lookup: CDR1 MNHEY, CDR2 SVGEGT. This CDR3 is 16 amino acids long. V lost 6 bases, J lost 0 bases, and 15 bases lay in between. The CDR3 nucleotides read TGTGCCAGCAGCTCCGGGACGACTCTAGCCAAAAACATTCAGTACTTC. This encodes CASSSGTTLAKNIQYF.

This clone was found once. The V call is TRBV6-4, the J call TRBJ1-1; 8 positions agree with TRBD1. This CDR3 contains 18 residues. The germline V gene has CDR1 MRHNA and CDR2 SNTAGT. J gave up 0 bases and V 7 bases, and 16 bases lay outside the gene matches. CDR3 in DNA: TGTGCCAGCATGGTTCAAAGACAGGGGTTCTCTGTGAACACTGAAGCTTTCTTT. This codes for CASMVQRQGFSVNTEAFF.

The J gene is TRBJ1-1, the V gene TRBV29-1, with 10 bases lining up with TRBD1. J was trimmed by 3 bases and V by 5 bases; bases with no gene match: 18. The CDR3 loop spans 18 amino acids. Germline CDR1 is SQVTM and CDR2 is ANQGSEA. CDR3 loop: CSVQRATGGWNRYTEAFF. The CDR3 coding sequence is TGCAGCGTTCAAAGGGCGACAGGGGGCTGGAATCGGTACACTGAAGCTTTCTTT.

This clone appeared a single time. The rearrangement links TRBV28 to TRBJ2-1; TRBD1 is a possible D gene (5 bases). The CDR3 has 14 amino acids. Trimming took 7 bases from V and 4 from J, leaving 14 bases between them. Germline V gene lookup returns CDR1 MDHEN and CDR2 SYDVKM. This chain's CDR3 is CASNGQGGYNEQFF. CDR3 in DNA: TGTGCCAGCAATGGGCAGGGTGGGTACAATGAGCAGTTCTTC.

J is TRBJ2-7 and V is TRBV23-1, with TRBD2 matching 7 bases. TRBV23-1 is flagged as an ORF with uncertain function. This CDR3 has 15 amino acids. Germline trimming cut 4 bases from V and 2 bases from J; bases unmatched to any gene: 8. This chain's CDR3 is CASSPRTRPTYEQYF. In nucleotides, the CDR3 is TGCGCCAGCAGTCCGCGGACTAGGCCCACCTACGAGCAGTACTTC.

The chain combines TRBV5-1 with TRBJ2-7, with 8 bases that match TRBD2. CDR1 and CDR2 from the germline V gene are SGHRS and YFSETQ. V was clipped by 4 bases and J by 2 bases; unmatched bases: 14. The CDR3 sequence is 17 residues long. The CDR3 sequence is CASSMRPTSGATYEQYF. The DNA for the CDR3 is TGCGCCAGCAGCATGAGGCCTACTAGCGGAGCTACCTACGAGCAGTACTTC. The full variable domain, its missing parts supplied by reference TRBV5-1 and TRBJ2-7, is KAGVTQTPRYLIKTRGQQVTLSCSPISGHRSVSWYQQTPGQGLQFLFEYFSETQRNKGNFPGRFSGRQFSNSRSEMNVSTLELGDSALYLCASSMRPTSGATYEQYFGPGTRLTVT.

The chain recombines TRBV7-3 with TRBJ2-5; 8 bases match TRBD2. In germline, CDR1 is SGHTA, CDR2 FQGTGA. The CDR3 length is 15 residues. V lost 5 bases, J lost 5 bases, and 10 bases stayed unmatched. CDR3 residues: CASSPRSGSVETQYF. CDR3 in DNA: TGTGCCAGCAGCCCCCGGAGCGGGAGTGTTGAGACCCAGTACTTC.

This chain joins TRBV21-1 and TRBJ2-7. TRBV21-1 is an annotated pseudogene. The CDR3 is made up of 15 amino acids. In nucleotides, the CDR3 is TGTGCCAGCACCCCGGAGGGACATTTACCCTACGAGCAGTACTTC. Amino acid sequence: CASTPEGHLPYEQYF.